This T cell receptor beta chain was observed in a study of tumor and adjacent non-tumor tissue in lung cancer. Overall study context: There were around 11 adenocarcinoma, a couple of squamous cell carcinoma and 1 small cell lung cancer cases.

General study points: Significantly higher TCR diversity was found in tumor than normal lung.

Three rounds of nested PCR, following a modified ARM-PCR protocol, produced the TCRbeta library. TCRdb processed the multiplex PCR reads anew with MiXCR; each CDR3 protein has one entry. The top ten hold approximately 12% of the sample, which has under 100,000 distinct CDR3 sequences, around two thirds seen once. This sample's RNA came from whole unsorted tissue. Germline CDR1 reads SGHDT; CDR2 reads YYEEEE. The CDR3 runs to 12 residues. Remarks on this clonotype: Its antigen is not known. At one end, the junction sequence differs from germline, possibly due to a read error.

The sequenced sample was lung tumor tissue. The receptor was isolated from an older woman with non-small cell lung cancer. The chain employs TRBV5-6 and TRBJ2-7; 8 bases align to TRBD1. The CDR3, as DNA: TGTGCCAGCAGATTGGAGGACAGGGCGACGTACTTC. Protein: CASRLEDRATYF.